Below are 15 T cell receptor beta chains sequenced from a single sample in a study of control samples from healthy donors and cancer patients. Sequencing used immunoSEQ multiplex PCR; TCRdb keeps in-frame clones, though not all of them. Among approximately 99,000 clones, about 80% were seen once, and the ten largest hold around 6.6%. Sequencing input: blood. These receptors all come from a man younger than 35 in good health.

This clone was seen a handful of times. The J gene is TRBJ1-5, the V gene TRBV6-2 or TRBV6-3, with 7 bases aligning to TRBD1. Trimming took 0 bases from V and 2 from J; bases not matched to a gene: 4. This CDR3 spans 16 amino acids. CDR1 is MNHEY and CDR2 is SVGEGT in the germline V gene. CDR3 amino acids: CASSYSDRSGNQPQHF. The CDR3 DNA reads TGTGCCAGCAGTTACTCGGACAGGAGTGGCAATCAGCCCCAGCATTTT.

V and J are TRBV19 and TRBJ2-7; TRBD1 is a possible D gene (5 bases). The ends were cut back, 3 bases at V and 1 base at J, with 10 bases in the middle. The germline V gene encodes CDR1 LNHDA and CDR2 SQIVND (reference sequence). This CDR3 is built from 14 residues. The CDR3 DNA sequence: TGTGCCAGTAGTATTTCAGGGCCGTCCTACGAGCAGTACTTC. Protein: CASSISGPSYEQYF.

The chain is built from TRBV11-2 and TRBJ1-6, with a tentative D call TRBD1 (6 bases). Germline loops: CDR1 SGHAT, CDR2 FQNNGV. Trimming took off 9 bases at V and 9 bases at J, with 18 bases between the two ends. This CDR3 contains 14 residues. In DNA, the CDR3 is TGTGCCAGTAGTTTGGGGGGGGGCGGTTCACCCCTCCACTTT. The encoded protein is CASSLGGGGSPLHF.

This clone was seen a handful of times. This sequence joins TRBV6-5 and TRBJ2-2; D uncertain. The germline V and J ends were trimmed by 6 bases and 5 bases, with 7 bases remaining between them. CDR1 is MNHEY, CDR2 SVGAGI, per germline. The CDR3 extends over 12 amino acids. CDR3: CASRLGTGELFF. CDR3 nucleotide sequence: TGTGCCAGCAGATTAGGGACCGGGGAGCTGTTTTTT.

This sequence joins TRBV7-9 and TRBJ2-7; 12 bases agree with TRBD2. This CDR3 region has 12 residues. Looked up from germline, CDR1 is SEHNR and CDR2 is FQNEAQ (reference sequence). J gave up 10 bases and V 9 bases, and 7 bases lay outside the gene matches. DNA of the CDR3: TGTGCCAGTGCTAGACTAGCGGGGGAACAGTACTTC. Translated: CASARLAGEQYF.

The V gene is TRBV29-1, the J gene TRBJ2-7, with TRBD1 matching over 7 bases. In germline, CDR1 is SQVTM, CDR2 ANQGSEA. The CDR3 length is 18 residues. J was trimmed by 2 bases and V by 0 bases; bases with no gene match: 16. CDR3 loop: CSVEDRDSRTPRTYEQYV. The CDR3 DNA follows: TGCAGCGTTGAAGATCGGGACAGCAGAACCCCTCGTACCTACGAGCAGTACGTC.

V gene TRBV15 combines with J gene TRBJ1-5; D may be TRBD1 (5 bases). Trimming stripped 0 bases from V and 3 bases from J, with 21 bases between. The CDR3 has 19 residues. Germline CDR1 is LNHNV and CDR2 is YYDKDF (reference sequence). The CDR3 nucleotides read TGTGCCACCAGCAGAGATCTTAGTCTCTCAGGAGGGGTCAATCAGCCCCAGCATTTT. Protein product: CATSRDLSLSGGVNQPQHF. Complete variable domain (other parts from reference TRBV15 and TRBJ1-5): DAMVIQNPRYQVTQFGKPVTLSCSQTLNHNVMYWYQQKSSQAPKLLFHYYDKDFNNEADTPDNFQSRRPNTSFCFLDIRSPGLGDTAMYLCATSRDLSLSGGVNQPQHFGDGTRLSIL.

The sample holds one count of this clone. The V call is TRBV2, the J call TRBJ1-3; tentative D call: TRBD1 (5 bases). The ends were cut back, 6 bases at V and 4 bases at J, with 7 bases in the middle. The CDR3 runs 12 residues. The germline V gene has CDR1 SNHLY and CDR2 FYNNEI. DNA for the CDR3: TGTGCCAGCAGATCAGGGGGAAACACCATATATTTT. Protein product: CASRSGGNTIYF.

In its sample, this clone was seen once. V is TRBV5-1 and J is TRBJ2-5; D possibly corresponds to TRBD1 (6 bases). The CDR3 has 15 amino acids. Looked up from germline, CDR1 is SGHRS and CDR2 is YFSETQ. V lost 0 bases and J lost 3, with 12 bases in between. The CDR3 protein is CASSLEGGVEETQYF. For the CDR3, the DNA is TGCGCCAGCAGCTTGGAAGGGGGAGTGGAAGAGACCCAGTACTTC.

The chain recombines TRBV7-2 with TRBJ2-5; D may correspond to TRBD1 or TRBD2 (5 bases each). Per the germline V gene, CDR1 is SGHTA and CDR2 is FQGNSA. The V gene lost 1 base and the J gene lost 5 bases, with 14 bases spanning the gap. The CDR3 runs to 15 residues. This CDR3 is CASSLGSWGSETQYF. The CDR3 DNA is TGTGCCAGCAGCTTAGGATCGTGGGGGTCGGAGACCCAGTACTTC.

This clone appeared many times. This chain uses TRBV7-9 with TRBJ1-1; D unclear. Trimming removed 3 bases from V and 4 bases from J, with 18 bases in between. There are 16 residues in the CDR3. CDR1 and CDR2 from the germline V gene are SEHNR and FQNEAQ (reference sequence). In DNA form, the CDR3 reads TGTGCCAGCAGCTTCGTCCCTGGCCTATACGCCACTGAAGCTTTCTTT. It translates to CASSFVPGLYATEAFF.

CDR3 in amino acids: CASTLAGGTDTQYF. The CDR3 DNA is TGTGCCAGCACGTTAGCGGGGGGCACAGATACGCAGTATTTT. The chain combines TRBV6-5 with TRBJ2-3; 9 nucleotides line up with TRBD2. The CDR3 contains 14 residues. Per the germline V gene, CDR1 is MNHEY and CDR2 is SVGAGI. V lost 7 bases, J lost 1 base, and 3 bases stayed unmatched.

The J gene is TRBJ2-5, the V gene TRBV24-1, with TRBD1 matching 9 bases. The V and J ends lost 4 bases and 5 bases, in that order; junction bases with no gene match: 10. Germline V gene sequence: CDR1 KGHDR, CDR2 SFDVKD. This CDR3 is built from 16 residues. This chain's CDR3 is CATSENTGQGRETQYF. The CDR3 DNA follows: TGTGCCACCAGTGAAAACACGGGACAGGGACGGGAGACCCAGTACTTC.

The rearrangement uses TRBV19 and TRBJ1-1; D unclear. This CDR3 is built from 13 residues. Trimming shortened V by 5 bases and J by 3 bases, and 10 bases separated the two germline ends. CDR1 is LNHDA and CDR2 is SQIVND in the germline V gene (reference sequence). The CDR3 DNA reads TGTGCCAGTAGTGTGCGGAGGGACACTGAAGCTTTCTTT. Protein product: CASSVRRDTEAFF.

The gene calls are TRBV6-1 and TRBJ2-7; maybe TRBD1 (6 bases). V was shortened by 0 bases and J by 3 bases, with 18 bases between the two germline ends. This CDR3 contains 17 residues. Germline V gene lookup returns CDR1 MNHNS and CDR2 SASEGT. The CDR3 sequence: CASSEAVVQGSYYEQYF. In DNA form, the CDR3 reads TGTGCCAGCAGTGAAGCAGTAGTACAGGGATCCTACTACGAGCAGTACTTC.